This TCR beta chain was identified in a study of T cell responses to AZD1222 COVID-19 vaccine. Germline CDR1 reads SEHNR; CDR2 reads FQNEAQ (reference sequence). There are 13 residues in the CDR3. J was trimmed by 8 bases and V by 3 bases; bases with no gene match: 6. In regard to this clone: Its antigen is not known.

Clones were sequenced by immunoSEQ multiplex PCR, and TCRdb holds only the in-frame ones, with some missing. Here the sample spans 150,000 to 200,000 clones, approximately 90% being singletons. Study observations and caveats: No repertoire was sampled before or during the peak T cell response, only after it. Donors, mostly white British, included more females; clonal diversity was possibly underestimated.

The sample in question was peripheral blood, obtained 28 days after the second dose of the MenACWY control vaccine. This TCR was sampled from an adult who received the MenACWY meningococcal vaccine as a control. This chain connects TRBV7-9 to TRBJ1-1; TRBD1 matches at 7 bases. The CDR3 sequence is CASSLAGGFEAFF. In nucleotides, the CDR3 is TGTGCCAGCAGCTTGGCAGGGGGGTTCGAAGCTTTCTTT.